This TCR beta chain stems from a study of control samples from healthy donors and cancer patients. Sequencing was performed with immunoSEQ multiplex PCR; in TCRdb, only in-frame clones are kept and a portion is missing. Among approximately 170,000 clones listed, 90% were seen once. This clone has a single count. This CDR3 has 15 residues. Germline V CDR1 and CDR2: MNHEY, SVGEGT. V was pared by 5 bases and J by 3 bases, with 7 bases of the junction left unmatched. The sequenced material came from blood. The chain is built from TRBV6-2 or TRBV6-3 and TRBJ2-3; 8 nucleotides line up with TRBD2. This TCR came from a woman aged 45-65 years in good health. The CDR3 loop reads CASSARGGLTDTQYF. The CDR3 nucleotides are TGTGCCAGCAGTGCACGGGGGGGCCTAACAGATACGCAGTATTTT.